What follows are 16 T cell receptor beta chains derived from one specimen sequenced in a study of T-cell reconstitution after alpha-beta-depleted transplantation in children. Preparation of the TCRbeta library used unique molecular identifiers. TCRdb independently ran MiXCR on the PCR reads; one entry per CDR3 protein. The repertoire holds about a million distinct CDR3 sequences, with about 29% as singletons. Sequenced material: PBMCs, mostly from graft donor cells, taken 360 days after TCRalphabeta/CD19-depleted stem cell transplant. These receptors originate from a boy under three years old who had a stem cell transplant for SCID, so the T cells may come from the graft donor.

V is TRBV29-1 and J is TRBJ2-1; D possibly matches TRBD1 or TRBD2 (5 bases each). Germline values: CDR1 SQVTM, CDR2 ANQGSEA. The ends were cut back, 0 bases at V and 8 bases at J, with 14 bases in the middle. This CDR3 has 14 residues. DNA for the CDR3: TGCAGCGTTGAAGATTGGGTAGTGGGGGATGAGCAGTTCTTC. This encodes CSVEDWVVGDEQFF.

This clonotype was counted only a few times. The CDR3 region is CASSRGQGGEETQYF. The DNA for the CDR3 is TGTGCCAGCAGCAGGGGACAGGGGGGCGAAGAGACCCAGTACTTC. The chain links TRBV7-9 to TRBJ2-5; 11 bases map to TRBD1. V shed 5 bases and J 3 bases; nucleotides not matched to a gene: 5. From germline, CDR1 is SEHNR and CDR2 FQNEAQ (reference sequence). CDR3 length: 15 residues.

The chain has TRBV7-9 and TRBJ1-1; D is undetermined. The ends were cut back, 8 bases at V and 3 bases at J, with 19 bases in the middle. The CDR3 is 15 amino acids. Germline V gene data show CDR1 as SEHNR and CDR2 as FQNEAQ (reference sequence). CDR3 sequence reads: CASGQGWSSYTEAFF. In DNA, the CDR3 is TGTGCCAGCGGCCAAGGGTGGTCTTCGTACACTGAAGCTTTCTTT.

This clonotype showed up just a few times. CDR3 amino acids: CSAREGRGGVGNQPQHF. Written as DNA, the CDR3 is TGCAGTGCTAGAGAGGGCAGGGGAGGGGTGGGCAATCAGCCCCAGCATTTT. V gene TRBV20-1 combines with J gene TRBJ1-5; perhaps TRBD1 as D (6 bases). The CDR3 covers 17 residues. The germline V gene encodes CDR1 DFQATT and CDR2 SNEGSKA (reference sequence). V was clipped by 0 bases and J by 2 bases, with 17 bases between them.

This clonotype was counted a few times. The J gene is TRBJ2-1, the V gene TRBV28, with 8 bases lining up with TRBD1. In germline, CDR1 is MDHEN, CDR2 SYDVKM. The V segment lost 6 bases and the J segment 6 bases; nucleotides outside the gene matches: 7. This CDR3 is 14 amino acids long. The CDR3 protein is CASRPTGVVNEQFF. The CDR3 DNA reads TGTGCCAGCAGGCCGACAGGGGTGGTCAATGAGCAGTTCTTC.

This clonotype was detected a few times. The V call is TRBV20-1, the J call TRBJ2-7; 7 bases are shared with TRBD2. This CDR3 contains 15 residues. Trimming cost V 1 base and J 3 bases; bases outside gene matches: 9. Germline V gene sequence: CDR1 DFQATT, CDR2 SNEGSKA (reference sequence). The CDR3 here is CSARATVPGGYEQYF. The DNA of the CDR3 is TGCAGTGCTAGAGCTACAGTACCGGGGGGCTACGAGCAGTACTTC.

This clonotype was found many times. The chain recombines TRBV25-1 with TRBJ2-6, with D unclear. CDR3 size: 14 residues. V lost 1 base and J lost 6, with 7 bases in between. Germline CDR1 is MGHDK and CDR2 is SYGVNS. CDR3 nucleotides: TGTGCCAGCAGTGAATGGGAAGAGGCCAACGTCCTGACTTTC. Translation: CASSEWEEANVLTF.

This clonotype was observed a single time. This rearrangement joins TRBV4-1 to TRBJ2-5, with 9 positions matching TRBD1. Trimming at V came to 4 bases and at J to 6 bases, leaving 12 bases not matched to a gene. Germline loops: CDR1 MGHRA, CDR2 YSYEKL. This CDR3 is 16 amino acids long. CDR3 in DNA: TGCGCCAGCAGCCGGGATGGGGGGACAGGGAAGAAGACCCAGTACTTC. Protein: CASSRDGGTGKKTQYF.

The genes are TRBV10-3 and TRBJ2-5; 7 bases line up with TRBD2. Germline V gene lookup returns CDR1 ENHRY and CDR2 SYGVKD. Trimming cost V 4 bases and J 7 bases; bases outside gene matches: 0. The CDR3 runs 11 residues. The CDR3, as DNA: TGTGCCATCAGTGCGGGGGGGACCCAGTACTTC. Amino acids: CAISAGGTQYF.

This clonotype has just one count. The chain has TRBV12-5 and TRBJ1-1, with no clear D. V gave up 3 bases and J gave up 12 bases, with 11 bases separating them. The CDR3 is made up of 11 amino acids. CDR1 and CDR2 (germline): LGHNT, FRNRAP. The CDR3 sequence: CASGFGRVTFF. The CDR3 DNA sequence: TGTGCTAGTGGTTTCGGACGCGTGACTTTCTTT.

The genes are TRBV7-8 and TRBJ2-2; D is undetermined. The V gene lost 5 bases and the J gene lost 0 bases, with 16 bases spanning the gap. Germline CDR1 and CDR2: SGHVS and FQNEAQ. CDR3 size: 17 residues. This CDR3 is CASSPSMAETNTGELFF. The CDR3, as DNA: TGTGCCAGCAGCCCGTCGATGGCAGAAACGAACACCGGGGAGCTGTTTTTT.

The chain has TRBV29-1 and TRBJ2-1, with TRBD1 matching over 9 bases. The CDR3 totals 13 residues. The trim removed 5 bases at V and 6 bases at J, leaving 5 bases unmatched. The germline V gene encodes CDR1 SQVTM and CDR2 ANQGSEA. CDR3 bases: TGCAGCGTTAGGGACAGGGTTTCCAATGAGCAGTTCTTC. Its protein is CSVRDRVSNEQFF.

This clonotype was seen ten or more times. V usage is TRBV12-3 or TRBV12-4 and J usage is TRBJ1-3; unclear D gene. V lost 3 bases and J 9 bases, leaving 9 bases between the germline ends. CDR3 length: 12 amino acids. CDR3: CASSLGRGTIYF. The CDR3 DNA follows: TGTGCCAGCAGTTTGGGTCGAGGCACCATATATTTT.

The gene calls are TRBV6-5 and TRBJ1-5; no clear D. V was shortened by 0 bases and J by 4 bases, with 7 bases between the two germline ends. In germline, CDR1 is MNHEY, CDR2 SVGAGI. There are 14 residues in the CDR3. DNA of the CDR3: TGTGCCAGCAGTTACTCCGGTAATAATCAGCCCCAGCATTTT. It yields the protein CASSYSGNNQPQHF.

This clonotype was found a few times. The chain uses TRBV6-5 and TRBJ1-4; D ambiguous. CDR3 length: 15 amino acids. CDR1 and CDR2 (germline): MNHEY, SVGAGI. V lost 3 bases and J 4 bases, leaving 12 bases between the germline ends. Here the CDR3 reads CASSYLDLGNEKLFF. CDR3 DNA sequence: TGTGCCAGCAGTTATTTGGACCTGGGTAATGAAAAACTGTTTTTT.

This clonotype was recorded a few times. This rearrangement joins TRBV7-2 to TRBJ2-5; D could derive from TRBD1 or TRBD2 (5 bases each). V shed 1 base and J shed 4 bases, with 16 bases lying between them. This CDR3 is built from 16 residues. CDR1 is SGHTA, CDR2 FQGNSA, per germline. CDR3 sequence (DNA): TGTGCCAGCAGCTTAGGGCCCCTCGGGGCGGCAGAGACCCAGTACTTC. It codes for CASSLGPLGAAETQYF.